The clone carrying this T cell receptor (beta chain) has ten or more counts. Its cognate antigen is unknown. The CDR3 is 14 amino acids. CDR1 and CDR2 (germline): SGHTA, FQGNSA. V gave up 5 bases and J gave up 2 bases, with 13 bases separating them. The data belong to a study of metastatic and nonmetastatic thyroid tumors. Overall study context: Repertoire data that came from the blood and tumor or nodule tissue of malignant and benign thyroid patients were compared.

Per the original data handling: Construction of a distant-metastasis classifier for papillary thyroid cancer relied on CDR3 differences across clinicopathological groups. MiXCR was used by TCRdb to re-call the PCR reads. These V and J calls originate from TCRdb's pipeline instead of the authors' own analysis. This table has fewer than 6,000 clones, 20% to 30% appearing once. The study's findings and limits: Reportedly, malignant thyroid tumors had significantly higher TCR beta diversity than benign nodules, in blood and tumor.

Before thyroid surgery, none of the patients had received any treatment. The V gene is TRBV7-2, the J gene TRBJ2-7; D possibly corresponds to TRBD2 (6 bases). The sequencing sample was made of adjacent normal tissue. The sequence came from a male donor with papillary thyroid cancer or a benign thyroid nodule (not recorded which). Some clones in this sample may be carry-over from other donors' samples. CDR3 residues: CASSQLAATYEQYF. The CDR3 coding sequence is TGTGCCAGCAGCCAATTAGCGGCAACCTACGAGCAGTACTTC. The variable domain in full, completed from reference TRBV7-2 and TRBJ2-7, reads GAGVSQSPSNKVTEKGKDVELRCDPISGHTALYWYRQSLGQGLEFLIYFQGNSAPDKSGLPSDRFSAERTGGSVSTLTIQRTQQEDSAVYLCASSQLAATYEQYFGPGTRLTVT.